The 20 T cell receptor beta chains below all came from one sample that was sequenced in a study of T-cell reconstitution after alpha-beta-depleted transplantation in children. A library of TCRbeta sequences, prepared with unique molecular identifiers, was generated. TCRdb analysed the PCR reads with MiXCR anew, one entry per CDR3 protein. The top ten clones hold about a sixth of a sample with about 140,000 distinct CDR3 sequences, roughly 8.8% of them seen once. The sample consisted of PBMCs, mostly from graft donor cells, taken 180 days after TCRalphabeta/CD19-depleted stem cell transplant. The source of these receptors is a female patient aged 2-9 years who had a stem cell transplant for congenital amegakaryocytic thrombocytopenia, so the T cells may come from the graft donor.

This clonotype was seen a handful of times. This chain uses TRBV21-1 with TRBJ1-2; TRBD1, the D gene given by the table, was not confirmed from the DNA. TRBV21-1 has pseudogene status. There are 16 residues in the CDR3. Here the CDR3 DNA reads TGTGCCAGCAGCAAAGCCGACAGGAAAAGTCGAAATGGCTACACCTTC. This gives the protein CASSKADRKSRNGYTF.

Remarks on this clonotype: A much larger clone differs by one base, so this may be a read error. The rearrangement links TRBV20-1 to TRBJ1-6; possibly TRBD1 for D (6 bases). CDR3 length: 14 residues. Germline CDR1 is DFQATT and CDR2 is SNEGSKA (reference sequence). The CDR3 DNA follows: TGCAGTGCTAGGGAGGGACAATTTAATTCACCCCTCAACTTT. Protein product: CSAREGQFNSPLNF.

In its sample, this clonotype was seen many times. J is TRBJ1-1 and V is TRBV20-1; D call uncertain. V was cut by 8 bases and J by 1 base, with 11 bases left in between. The CDR3 runs 12 residues. CDR1 and CDR2 from the germline V gene are DFQATT and SNEGSKA (reference sequence). CDR3 in amino acids: CSRKWRNTEAFF. CDR3 coding DNA: TGCAGTAGGAAGTGGAGGAACACTGAAGCTTTCTTT.

This rearrangement joins TRBV15 to TRBJ2-7; TRBD1 is a possible D gene (7 bases). Germline loops: CDR1 LNHNV, CDR2 YYDKDF (reference sequence). Trimming took 4 bases from V and 6 from J, leaving 10 bases between them. The CDR3 is 12 amino acids. For the CDR3, the DNA is TGTGCCACCAGCAACAGGGGAGGCGAGCAGTACTTC. This codes for CATSNRGGEQYF.

This clonotype was observed a few times. The rearrangement joins TRBV7-9 to TRBJ1-2; 7 bases match TRBD1. V trimming: 3 bases; J trimming: 6 bases; junction bases outside the gene matches: 7. Germline V gives CDR1 SEHNR, CDR2 FQNEAQ (reference sequence). There are 14 residues in the CDR3. The CDR3 spells CASSFPTGAHGYTF. The CDR3 nucleotides read TGTGCCAGCAGCTTTCCTACAGGGGCTCATGGCTACACCTTC.

This clonotype was found many times. The V call is TRBV4-1, the J call TRBJ2-5; D remains unclear. The CDR3 covers 15 residues. V was cut by 0 bases and J by 2 bases, with 10 bases left in between. Germline CDR1 reads MGHRA; CDR2 reads YSYEKL. CDR3 coding DNA: TGCGCCAGCAGCCAAGATTCAGCTAGACAAGAGACCCAGTACTTC. Protein sequence: CASSQDSARQETQYF.

There are many counts of this clonotype. This chain joins TRBV29-1 and TRBJ2-5, with 11 nucleotides matching TRBD1. Germline lookup yields CDR1 SQVTM and CDR2 ANQGSEA. CDR3 length: 14 residues. V gave up 6 bases and J gave up 5 bases; unmatched junction bases: 8. The CDR3 sequence: CSVDTGTGGETQYF. DNA for the CDR3: TGCAGCGTGGATACCGGGACAGGGGGGGAGACCCAGTACTTC.

This clonotype has at least ten counts. The rearrangement joins TRBV28 to TRBJ2-7; perhaps D is TRBD1 or TRBD2 (5 bases each). Per germline, CDR1 MDHEN and CDR2 SYDVKM. V lost 10 bases and J 3 bases, leaving 13 bases between the germline ends. The CDR3 totals 12 residues. The CDR3 bases are TGTGCCATCGAGGGACCCCTCTACGAGCAGTACTTC. Translation: CAIEGPLYEQYF.

This clonotype was detected ten times or more. The chain joins TRBV20-1 to TRBJ2-1; D is ambiguous. The CDR3 totals 13 residues. Germline CDR1 reads DFQATT; CDR2 reads SNEGSKA (reference sequence). V gave up 4 bases and J gave up 5 bases, with 12 bases separating them. The CDR3 DNA reads TGCAGTGCTATAGTCCCCAATGACAATGAGCAGTTCTTC. Protein product: CSAIVPNDNEQFF.

For this clonotype: A much more abundant neighbour one base away suggests this may be a read error. The J gene is TRBJ2-2, the V gene TRBV27; D gene unclear. The CDR3 is 14 residues long. Germline V gives CDR1 MNHEY, CDR2 SMNVEV (reference sequence). V lost 8 bases and J lost 5, with 15 bases in between. CDR3 in amino acids: CASGSLSLTGELFF. The CDR3 DNA sequence: TGTGCCAGCGGTTCCTTGAGTCTGACCGGGGAGCTGTTTTTT.

The chain has TRBV20-1 and TRBJ1-4, with 8 nucleotides matching TRBD1. Per the germline V gene, CDR1 is DFQATT and CDR2 is SNEGSKA (reference sequence). The CDR3 runs 15 residues. Trimming at V came to 4 bases and at J to 7 bases, leaving 11 bases not matched to a gene. CDR3 sequence reads: CSATPPGGVGEKLFF. The CDR3 DNA sequence: TGCAGTGCTACGCCCCCAGGGGGCGTAGGTGAAAAACTGTTTTTT.

The chain carries TRBV5-5 and TRBJ1-5; 7 nucleotides agree with TRBD1. Germline V gene data show CDR1 as SGHKS and CDR2 as YYEKEE (reference sequence). V shed 4 bases, J shed 3 bases, and the junction held 13 bases outside the gene matches. CDR3 length: 17 residues. The DNA for the CDR3 is TGTGCCAGCAGCCGGAGGGGCGGGACAGATCTCAATCAGCCCCAGCATTTT. Translation gives CASSRRGGTDLNQPQHF.

Only a few counts were recorded for this clonotype. This chain joins TRBV28 and TRBJ2-7; D may match TRBD1 or TRBD2 (5 bases each). Germline loops: CDR1 MDHEN, CDR2 SYDVKM. CDR3 length: 14 residues. V lost 5 bases to trimming and J lost 0 bases, with 11 bases between them. The CDR3 loop is CASSTPRGSYEQYF. The CDR3 DNA reads as TGTGCCAGCAGTACCCCGAGGGGCTCCTACGAGCAGTACTTC.

This clonotype was counted many times. This chain connects TRBV5-1 to TRBJ2-7; 8 positions agree with TRBD1. The germline gives CDR1 SGHRS, CDR2 YFSETQ. V lost 3 bases and J lost 5; bases outside the gene matches: 10. There are 15 residues in the CDR3. The CDR3 region is CASSSAGTGMDEQYF. The DNA of the CDR3 is TGCGCCAGCAGCTCGGCCGGGACAGGAATGGACGAGCAGTACTTC.

Comments on this clonotype: The junction differs from germline at one of its ends, possibly a read error. V and J are TRBV7-3 and TRBJ2-1; the D is unclear. The CDR3 covers 16 residues. Germline V gene data show CDR1 as SGHTA and CDR2 as FQGTGA. CDR3 sequence (DNA): TGTGCCAGCAGCTTAAAATCGGGTAGCTCCTACAGTGAGCAGTTCTTC. Translated, it gives CASSLKSGSSYSEQFF.

This clonotype was detected many times. This sequence joins TRBV28 and TRBJ2-5; D is uncertain. Germline V gene lookup returns CDR1 MDHEN and CDR2 SYDVKM. Trimming left V 5 bases short and J 3 bases short, with 13 bases between. The CDR3 sequence is 14 residues long. This CDR3 is CASSSPPRKETQYF. The CDR3 nucleotides are TGTGCCAGCAGTAGTCCGCCCAGGAAAGAGACCCAGTACTTC.

This clonotype was seen more than once but under ten times. V and J are TRBV5-1 and TRBJ2-5; D gene ambiguous. Germline lookup yields CDR1 SGHRS and CDR2 YFSETQ. The germline V and J ends were trimmed by 2 bases and 2 bases, with 10 bases remaining between them. This CDR3 is 14 amino acids long. In DNA, the CDR3 is TGCGCCAGCAGCTTCCATCGGCAGCAAGAGACCCAGTACTTC. This gives the protein CASSFHRQQETQYF.

This clonotype was recorded at least ten times. J is TRBJ2-5 and V is TRBV7-8; TRBD1 matches at 10 bases. The CDR3 totals 16 residues. With V trimmed by 5 bases and J by 2 bases, 8 bases remained unmatched. CDR1 is SGHVS and CDR2 is FQNEAQ in the germline V gene. The CDR3 sequence: CASSLGPGQGQETQYF. The CDR3 bases are TGTGCCAGCAGCCTCGGGCCGGGACAGGGGCAAGAGACCCAGTACTTC.

This clonotype occurred many times. This chain connects TRBV5-5 to TRBJ1-5; TRBD1 is a possible D gene (5 bases). V dropped 4 bases and J dropped 0 bases, with 11 bases sitting between them. The CDR3 runs 15 residues. CDR1 and CDR2 from the germline V gene are SGHKS and YYEKEE (reference sequence). DNA of the CDR3: TGTGCCAGCAGCCTGTCCAGGGTTAGCAATCAGCCCCAGCATTTT. Translated: CASSLSRVSNQPQHF.

Ten or more counts support this clonotype. The V call is TRBV6-1, the J call TRBJ2-1; D may correspond to TRBD1 or TRBD2 (7 bases each). Per germline, CDR1 MNHNS and CDR2 SASEGT. The CDR3 totals 15 residues. The V end lost 6 bases, the J end lost 0 bases, and 12 bases lay between the germline ends. The CDR3 loop reads CASSQGGSSYNEQFF. The CDR3 region has the DNA TGTGCCAGCAGCCAGGGGGGGAGCTCCTACAATGAGCAGTTCTTC.